This passage covers 16 T cell receptor beta chains from one sample sequenced in a study of blood T cell repertoires in COVID-19. Generated by immunoSEQ multiplex PCR, the TCRdb table keeps only in-frame clones and is missing some. The sample contains about 410,000 clones, about nine tenths of which appear only once. Source material: peripheral blood. The receptors come from a woman aged 30 to 39 with active or convalescent COVID-19.

This clone appeared a few times. The CDR3 protein is CASHRGYNEQFF. The CDR3 DNA reads TGTGCCAGCCATAGGGGTTACAATGAGCAGTTCTTC. V gene TRBV6-5 combines with J gene TRBJ2-1, with D possibly being TRBD1 (5 bases). Germline V gene sequence: CDR1 MNHEY, CDR2 SVGAGI. The CDR3 runs to 12 residues. Trimming stripped 8 bases from V and 4 bases from J, with 9 bases between.

This chain connects TRBV7-2 to TRBJ1-3; TRBD1 might be the D (5 bases). Trimming removed 1 base at V and 0 bases at J, with 7 bases between. This CDR3 is 15 amino acids long. Germline CDR1 is SGHTA and CDR2 is FQGNSA. The DNA of the CDR3 is TGTGCCAGCAGCTTAGTGGGGGGCTCTGGAAACACCATATATTTT. Its translation is CASSLVGGSGNTIYF.

The CDR3 nucleotides read TGTGCCAGCAGTCCCGGACAGGGGGGCCCCGCTAATCAGCCCCAGCATTTT. Its protein product is CASSPGQGGPANQPQHF. The V gene is TRBV27, the J gene TRBJ1-5; 10 nucleotides line up with TRBD1. Trimming cost V 5 bases and J 4 bases; bases outside gene matches: 11. The CDR3 has 17 amino acids. Germline V gene data show CDR1 as MNHEY and CDR2 as SMNVEV (reference sequence).

V is TRBV7-8 and J is TRBJ1-2, with D hard to call. V lost 1 base and J lost 8, with 11 bases in between. The CDR3 consists of 13 residues. From germline, CDR1 is SGHVS and CDR2 FQNEAQ. The CDR3 loop reads CASSLDLDRGYTF. The CDR3 DNA reads as TGTGCCAGCAGCTTAGACCTCGATAGAGGCTACACCTTC. The whole variable domain, remainder taken from reference TRBV7-8 and TRBJ1-2, is GAGVSQSPRYKVAKRGQDVALRCDPISGHVSLFWYQQALGQGPEFLTYFQNEAQLDKSGLPSDRFFAERPEGSVSTLKIQRTQQEDSAVYLCASSLDLDRGYTFGSGTRLTVV.

The rearrangement joins TRBV27 to TRBJ1-2; 7 nucleotides line up with TRBD1. This CDR3 is built from 12 residues. Germline V lookup: CDR1 MNHEY, CDR2 SMNVEV (reference sequence). With 6 bases clipped from V and 4 bases from J, the junction kept 2 bases outside the gene matches. As DNA, the CDR3 is TGTGCCAGCAGGACAGGGTTCTATGGCTACACCTTC. Amino acid sequence: CASRTGFYGYTF.

The chain employs TRBV27 and TRBJ2-2; 8 bases agree with TRBD2. This CDR3 spans 16 amino acids. V shed 3 bases, J shed 5 bases, and the junction held 8 bases outside the gene matches. The V gene's germline CDR1 is MNHEY and CDR2 SMNVEV (reference sequence). The CDR3 reads CASSFFAGGGTGELFF. The CDR3 nucleotides are TGTGCCAGCAGTTTTTTCGCGGGGGGAGGGACCGGGGAGCTGTTTTTT.

The V and J genes are TRBV14 and TRBJ1-1; D ambiguous. Per germline, CDR1 SGHDN and CDR2 FVKESK. V shed 0 bases and J shed 1 base, with 9 bases lying between them. The CDR3 loop spans 15 amino acids. This CDR3 reads CASSQDGQENTEAFF. The CDR3 coding sequence is TGTGCCAGCAGCCAAGATGGTCAGGAGAACACTGAAGCTTTCTTT.

The chain recombines TRBV7-2 with TRBJ1-2, with D possibly being TRBD1 (6 bases). V was cut by 11 bases and J by 7 bases, with 20 bases left in between. Germline V gene lookup returns CDR1 SGHTA and CDR2 FQGNSA. The CDR3 contains 13 residues. The DNA of the CDR3 is TGTGCCGCGGCTCGGGGGGGCGCGTTTGGCTACACCTTC. Its translation: CAAARGGAFGYTF.

This clone turned up a few times. The CDR3 coding sequence is TGTGCCAGCTCACCACCGGGGACAGGGGGCACTGAAGCTTTCTTT. Its protein product is CASSPPGTGGTEAFF. The V and J genes are TRBV18 and TRBJ1-1; 11 bases match TRBD1. V dropped 0 bases and J dropped 4; count of bases not matched to a gene: 1. In germline, CDR1 is KGHSH, CDR2 LQKENI. There are 15 residues in the CDR3.

The V call is TRBV7-8, the J call TRBJ2-7; TRBD2 matches at 8 bases. The V and J ends lost 4 bases and 7 bases, in that order; junction bases with no gene match: 9. The CDR3 runs 14 residues. CDR1 is SGHVS and CDR2 is FQNEAQ in the germline V gene. In nucleotides, the CDR3 is TGTGCCAGCAGCTCCAGCGGGAGTGCGGGAGAGCAGTACTTC. This codes for CASSSSGSAGEQYF.

This clone was observed once. V gene TRBV29-1 combines with J gene TRBJ1-2; 9 bases are a match to TRBD1. Per germline, CDR1 SQVTM and CDR2 ANQGSEA. Losses at the gene ends were 4 bases for V and 1 base for J; bases not matched to a gene: 13. CDR3 length: 17 residues. The CDR3 nucleotides are TGCAGCGTTGTGATGCCGGGACAGGGAAACTTTAACTATGGCTACACCTTC. Amino acids: CSVVMPGQGNFNYGYTF.

The chain employs TRBV3-1 (or the pseudogene TRBV3-2) and TRBJ2-2; no clear D. The length of the CDR3 is 17 residues. In germline, CDR1 is LGHDT, CDR2 YNNKEL (reference sequence). Trimming stripped 0 bases from V and 5 bases from J, with 16 bases between. The CDR3 sequence: CASSQDIAGFRTGELFF. The CDR3 DNA reads as TGTGCCAGCAGCCAAGACATCGCCGGGTTTCGGACCGGGGAGCTGTTTTTT.

The rearrangement links TRBV18 to TRBJ1-5; D may be TRBD1 (5 bases). CDR1 is KGHSH and CDR2 is LQKENI in the germline V gene. This CDR3 region has 15 residues. The V end was cut by 5 bases, the J end by 2 bases, with 13 bases between. CDR3 amino acids: CASSGLQAGNQPQHF. DNA for the CDR3: TGTGCCAGCTCAGGGCTACAGGCTGGCAATCAGCCCCAGCATTTT.

The chain has TRBV2 and TRBJ1-5, with TRBD1 identical over 9 bases. Germline trimming cut 6 bases from V and 7 bases from J; bases unmatched to any gene: 7. This CDR3 is built from 14 residues. CDR1 and CDR2 (germline): SNHLY, FYNNEI. DNA of the CDR3: TGTGCCAGCAGAGATACAGGGGGCTGGCAGCCCCAGCATTTT. Residues: CASRDTGGWQPQHF.

The V gene is TRBV27, the J gene TRBJ1-2; D uncertain. Germline lookup yields CDR1 MNHEY and CDR2 SMNVEV (reference sequence). The CDR3 extends over 14 amino acids. V dropped 0 bases and J dropped 4 bases, with 9 bases sitting between them. The chain's CDR3 is CASSLSGSAYGYTF. CDR3 nucleotides: TGTGCCAGCAGTTTATCGGGCAGTGCCTATGGCTACACCTTC.

The chain links TRBV7-2 to TRBJ1-5; a possible D gene is TRBD1 (5 bases). The CDR3 loop spans 16 amino acids. Germline CDR1 and CDR2: SGHTA and FQGNSA. The V and J ends lost 1 base and 2 bases respectively, with 12 bases between them. The chain's CDR3 is CASSLVDSVRNQPQHF. CDR3 coding DNA: TGTGCCAGCAGCTTAGTTGACAGCGTGCGCAATCAGCCCCAGCATTTT.